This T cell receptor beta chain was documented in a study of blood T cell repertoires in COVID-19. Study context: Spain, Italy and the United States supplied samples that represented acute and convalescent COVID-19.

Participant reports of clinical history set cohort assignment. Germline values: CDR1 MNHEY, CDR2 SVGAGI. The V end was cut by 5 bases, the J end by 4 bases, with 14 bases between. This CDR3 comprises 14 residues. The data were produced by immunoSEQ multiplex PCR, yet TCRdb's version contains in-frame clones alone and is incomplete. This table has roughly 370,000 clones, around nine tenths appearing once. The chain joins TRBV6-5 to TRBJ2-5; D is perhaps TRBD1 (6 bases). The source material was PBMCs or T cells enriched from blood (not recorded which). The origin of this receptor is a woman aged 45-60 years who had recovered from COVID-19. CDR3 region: CASSPSMGAETQYF. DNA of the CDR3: TGTGCCAGCAGTCCATCCATGGGGGCAGAGACCCAGTACTTC.